The 23 T cell receptor beta chains below all came from one sample that was sequenced in a study of T cell repertoires in cytomegalovirus infection. One entry per CDR3 protein, called by TCRdb with MiXCR from the reads. The table has approximately 1,000,000 distinct CDR3 sequences, about 33% seen once; the top ten hold around an eighth. These receptors have no identified antigens. The material was cultured CD8+ T cells from PBMCs, obtained from culture after CMV antigen stimulation. Receptors originate from a human donor in good health (CMV status not recorded). Some clones in this sample may be carry-over from other donors' samples.

At least ten counts were recorded for this clonotype. The chain couples TRBV7-6 to TRBJ1-5; D is possibly TRBD1 (6 bases). Germline-derived CDR1 and CDR2 are SGHVS and FNYEAQ. The CDR3 runs to 17 residues. Deletions cut 2 bases from V and 5 bases from J, with 19 bases between. The CDR3: CASSLLGAFRGDQPQHF. The CDR3 DNA follows: TGTGCCAGCAGCTTATTGGGGGCATTTCGCGGAGATCAGCCCCAGCATTTT.

V gene TRBV19 combines with J gene TRBJ1-2; 8 bases match TRBD1. This CDR3 has 11 residues. After removal of 2 bases from V and 13 bases from J, the junction contained 3 bases not matched to a gene. Germline V gene sequence: CDR1 LNHDA, CDR2 SQIVND (reference sequence). The DNA for the CDR3 is TGTGCCAGTAGTATATCGGGACAGGTCACCTTC. Protein sequence: CASSISGQVTF.

Note on this clonotype: One end of the junction is discordant with germline, which a read error may explain. This rearrangement joins TRBV6-1 to TRBJ2-1, with 7 bases lining up with TRBD2. The CDR3 totals 15 residues. Germline CDR1 and CDR2: MNHNS and SASEGT. In DNA form, the CDR3 reads TGTGCCAGCAGCCTCCTAGCGGTATCCTACCATGAGCAGTTCTTC. It translates to CASSLLAVSYHEQFF.

The J gene is TRBJ2-7, the V gene TRBV6-2 or TRBV6-3, with a tentative D call TRBD2 (6 bases). The CDR3 runs to 12 residues. Germline V CDR1 and CDR2: MNHEY, SVGEGT. V was trimmed by 5 bases and J by 5 bases, leaving 10 bases between them. The CDR3 spells CASSGDFNEQYF. The CDR3 DNA is TGTGCCAGCAGTGGGGACTTCAACGAGCAGTACTTC.

The genes are TRBV9 and TRBJ2-1; TRBD1 is a possible D gene (7 bases). The CDR3 loop spans 15 amino acids. The germline V gene encodes CDR1 SGDLS and CDR2 YYNGEE. The V and J ends lost 3 bases and 9 bases respectively, with 19 bases between them. CDR3 bases: TGTGCCAGCAGCGGCTCCCGGGGGACAGTCGGTGAGCAGTTCTTC. This gives the protein CASSGSRGTVGEQFF.

In this sample, this clonotype turned up a few times. The rearrangement links TRBV5-8 to TRBJ2-1; no firm D call. Germline V gene lookup returns CDR1 SGHTS and CDR2 YDEGEE. V was trimmed by 2 bases and J by 3 bases, leaving 12 bases between them. The CDR3 runs 15 residues. Written as DNA, the CDR3 is TGTGCCAGCAGCTTTGAAGGGTCTATCTACAATGAGCAGTTCTTC. This encodes CASSFEGSIYNEQFF.

This clonotype showed up many times. The chain uses TRBV7-2 and TRBJ2-2; TRBD1 matches 8 bases. The CDR3 length is 17 residues. CDR1 SGHTA and CDR2 FQGNSA come from the germline V gene. After removal of 5 bases from V and 6 bases from J, the junction contained 14 bases not matched to a gene. CDR3 loop: CASSQTGQGSWAGELFF. DNA for the CDR3: TGTGCCAGCAGCCAAACCGGACAGGGCTCTTGGGCCGGGGAGCTGTTTTTT. The full variable domain, rest sourced from reference TRBV7-2 and TRBJ2-2, is GAGVSQSPSNKVTEKGKDVELRCDPISGHTALYWYRQSLGQGLEFLIYFQGNSAPDKSGLPSDRFSAERTGGSVSTLTIQRTQQEDSAVYLCASSQTGQGSWAGELFFGEGSRLTVL.

This clonotype appeared a few times. The rearrangement joins TRBV20-1 to TRBJ2-7; D is undetermined. V was cut by 6 bases and J by 2 bases, with 11 bases left in between. This CDR3 is 12 amino acids long. Germline values: CDR1 DFQATT, CDR2 SNEGSKA (reference sequence). This CDR3 is CSATHTTYEQYV. The DNA for the CDR3 is TGCAGTGCGACCCACACGACCTACGAGCAGTACGTC.

In its sample, this clonotype was seen a few times. At one end, the junction sequence differs from germline, possibly due to a read error. V usage is TRBV7-7 and J usage is TRBJ2-3, with 7 bases lining up with TRBD2. The CDR3 runs 15 residues. Germline V gene data show CDR1 as SSHAT and CDR2 as FNYEAQ (reference sequence). This chain's CDR3 is CASSPLAGVPDTQYF. CDR3 nucleotide sequence: TGTGCTAGCAGTCCCTTAGCGGGCGTGCCAGATACGCAGTATTTT.

This clonotype was observed a handful of times. The chain couples TRBV5-1 to TRBJ1-1, with D uncertain. Per the germline V gene, CDR1 is SGHRS and CDR2 is YFSETQ. The CDR3 totals 14 residues. V was clipped by 5 bases and J by 2 bases, with 13 bases between them. DNA for the CDR3: TGCGCCAGCAGGGTGTCAGAATTAAACACTGAAGCTTTCTTT. This encodes CASRVSELNTEAFF.

This clonotype was detected only a few times. V usage is TRBV27 and J usage is TRBJ1-2, with 9 bases identical to TRBD1. This CDR3 is built from 15 residues. The germline CDR1 and CDR2 sequences are MNHEY and SMNVEV (reference sequence). After removal of 5 bases from V and 7 bases from J, the junction contained 11 bases not matched to a gene. The CDR3 nucleotides are TGTGCCAGCAGTCCCCTCTACGGGACAGGGCTTGGCTACACCTTC. Protein product: CASSPLYGTGLGYTF.

This clonotype was seen a few times. This chain joins TRBV5-6 and TRBJ1-6; a weak D match, TRBD1 (6 bases). The V and J ends lost 6 bases and 8 bases respectively, with 18 bases between them. Per germline, CDR1 SGHDT and CDR2 YYEEEE. The length of the CDR3 is 15 residues. The CDR3 bases are TGTGCCAGCAACCGGGGGGCAGGATATTATTCACCCCTCCACTTT. It is translated as CASNRGAGYYSPLHF.

The J gene is TRBJ2-6, the V gene TRBV4-1; D remains unclear. CDR3 length equals 15 residues. V lost 3 bases, J lost 0 bases, and 6 bases lay in between. Germline-derived CDR1 and CDR2 are MGHRA and YSYEKL. The CDR3 here is CASSHESSGANVLTF. The CDR3 DNA reads TGCGCCAGCAGCCACGAGAGCTCTGGGGCCAACGTCCTGACTTTC.

The CDR3 DNA is TGTGCCAGCAGCCCAACAGGGGCGAATCCACCCCTCCACTTT. Protein product: CASSPTGANPPLHF. The rearrangement joins TRBV9 to TRBJ1-6, with 7 bases identical to TRBD1. This CDR3 contains 14 residues. The V gene's germline CDR1 is SGDLS and CDR2 YYNGEE. Germline trimming cut 4 bases from V and 11 bases from J; bases unmatched to any gene: 9.

The rearrangement joins TRBV29-1 to TRBJ2-7, with 7 bases fitting TRBD1. CDR1 and CDR2 from the germline V gene are SQVTM and ANQGSEA. The CDR3 is 12 residues long. After removal of 4 bases from V and 4 bases from J, the junction contained 4 bases not matched to a gene. This CDR3 is CSVVDRRYEQYF. CDR3 bases: TGCAGCGTTGTGGACAGGAGGTACGAGCAGTACTTC.

There are a few counts of this clonotype. The chain combines TRBV6-6 with TRBJ2-7, with 7 positions matching TRBD1. The CDR3 extends over 14 amino acids. Germline V gene data show CDR1 as MNHNY and CDR2 as SVGAGI (reference sequence). V gave up 3 bases and J gave up 6 bases; unmatched junction bases: 8. The CDR3 DNA reads TGTGCCAGCAGTTATGTGACAGGGCCGTTCGAGCAGTACGTC. Translation: CASSYVTGPFEQYV.

This clonotype has at least ten counts. J is TRBJ1-1 and V is TRBV12-3 or TRBV12-4, with D uncertain. The CDR3 has 11 residues. Trimming took 3 bases from V and 7 from J, leaving 6 bases between them. The CDR3 loop reads CASSFSVEAFF. As DNA, the CDR3 is TGTGCCAGCAGTTTTTCGGTTGAAGCTTTCTTT.

A few counts support this clonotype. CDR3 DNA sequence: TGTGCCAGCAGCTACAACCCAGGGTACAAAGAGACCCAGTACTTC. This sequence encodes CASSYNPGYKETQYF. This chain uses TRBV7-6 with TRBJ2-5; D might be TRBD1 (5 bases). The length of the CDR3 is 15 residues. Trimming took off 4 bases at V and 3 bases at J, with 15 bases between the two ends. The germline gives CDR1 SGHVS, CDR2 FNYEAQ.

The sample holds many counts of this clonotype. CDR3 amino acids: CASSLGQAEFLLSYNSPLHF. DNA for the CDR3: TGTGCCAGCAGCTTAGGCCAGGCGGAATTCCTTCTCTCCTATAATTCACCCCTCCACTTT. The chain recombines TRBV7-8 with TRBJ1-6; D is uncertain. Germline V CDR1 and CDR2: SGHVS, FQNEAQ. Trimming took 1 base from V and 0 from J, leaving 19 bases between them. The CDR3 is 20 residues long.

V is TRBV29-1 and J is TRBJ2-6, with D possibly being TRBD1 or TRBD2 (5 bases each). This CDR3 region has 15 residues. Between the trimmed V and J ends, which lost 0 bases and 3 bases, there was a span of 9 bases. Germline V gene data show CDR1 as SQVTM and CDR2 as ANQGSEA. CDR3 sequence: CSVEDRGDGANVLTF. The CDR3 region has the DNA TGCAGCGTTGAAGATCGGGGCGATGGGGCCAACGTCCTGACTTTC.

This clonotype was found once. This rearrangement joins TRBV7-6 to TRBJ1-3; no clear D gene. This CDR3 region has 14 residues. The V end was cut by 7 bases, the J end by 0 bases, with 10 bases between. Germline CDR1 reads SGHVS; CDR2 reads FNYEAQ. The CDR3 sequence: CASNLASSGNTIYF. Here the CDR3 DNA reads TGTGCCAGCAACCTCGCGTCCTCTGGAAACACCATATATTTT.

This clonotype showed up many times. V and J are TRBV7-2 and TRBJ2-1; 12 bases fit TRBD2. Germline V lookup: CDR1 SGHTA, CDR2 FQGNSA. Trimming at V came to 6 bases and at J to 5 bases, leaving 11 bases not matched to a gene. This CDR3 spans 17 amino acids. CDR3 amino acids: CASRLAGGEWFHNEQFF. CDR3 nucleotides: TGTGCCAGCAGACTAGCGGGGGGCGAATGGTTCCACAATGAGCAGTTCTTC.

The chain combines TRBV4-1 with TRBJ1-3; TRBD1 is a possible D gene (5 bases). Germline assignment: CDR1 MGHRA and CDR2 YSYEKL. V dropped 0 bases and J dropped 0 bases, with 12 bases sitting between them. This CDR3 has 17 residues. The CDR3 region is CASSQDPGLSSGNTIYF. The CDR3 region has the DNA TGCGCCAGCAGCCAAGACCCAGGGTTAAGCTCTGGAAACACCATATATTTT.